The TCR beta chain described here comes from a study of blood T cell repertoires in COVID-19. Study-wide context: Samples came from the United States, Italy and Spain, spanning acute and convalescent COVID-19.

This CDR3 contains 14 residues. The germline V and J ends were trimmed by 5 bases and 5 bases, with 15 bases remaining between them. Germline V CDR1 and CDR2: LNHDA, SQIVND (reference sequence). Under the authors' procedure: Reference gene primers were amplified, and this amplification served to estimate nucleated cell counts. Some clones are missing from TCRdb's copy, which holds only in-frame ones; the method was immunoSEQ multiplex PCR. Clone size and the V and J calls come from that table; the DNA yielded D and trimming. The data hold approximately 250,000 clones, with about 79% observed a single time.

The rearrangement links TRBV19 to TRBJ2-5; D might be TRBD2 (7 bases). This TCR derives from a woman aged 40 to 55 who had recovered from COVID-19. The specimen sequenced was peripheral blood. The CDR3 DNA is TGTGCCAGTAGTGAGGGGGGGGGCCTTGAGACCCAGTACTTC. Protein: CASSEGGGLETQYF.